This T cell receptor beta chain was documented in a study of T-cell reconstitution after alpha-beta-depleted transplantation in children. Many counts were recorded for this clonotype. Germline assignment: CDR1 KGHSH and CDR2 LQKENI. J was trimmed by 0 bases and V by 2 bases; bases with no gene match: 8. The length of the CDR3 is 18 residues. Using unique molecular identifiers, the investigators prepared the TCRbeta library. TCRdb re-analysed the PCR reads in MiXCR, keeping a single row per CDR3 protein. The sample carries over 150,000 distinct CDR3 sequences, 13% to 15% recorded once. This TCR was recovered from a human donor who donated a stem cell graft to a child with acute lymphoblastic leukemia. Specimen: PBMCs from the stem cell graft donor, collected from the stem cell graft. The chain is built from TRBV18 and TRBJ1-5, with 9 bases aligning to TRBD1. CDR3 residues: CASSPTTGGPASNQPQHF. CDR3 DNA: TGTGCCAGCTCACCAACTACAGGGGGCCCGGCTAGCAATCAGCCCCAGCATTTT.